The text below deals with one TCR beta chain. Per the study methods: Amplifying reference gene primers gave estimates of nucleated cell counts. TCRdb's copy holds only in-frame clones and misses some; the assay was immunoSEQ multiplex PCR. That table supplies the V and J calls and clone size; D and trimming were determined from the DNA. The table lists about 400,000 clones, about 88% of them singletons. This specimen comes from a study of blood T cell repertoires in COVID-19. Background on the study: COVID-19 samples, acute and convalescent, were from the United States, Italy and Spain. In each case, the material was cDNA or gDNA derived from T cells, B-cell-depleted T cells, or PBMCs.

Germline trimming cut 0 bases from V and 7 bases from J; bases unmatched to any gene: 3. The CDR3 extends over 13 amino acids. Germline CDR1 reads MNHNY; CDR2 reads SVGAGI (reference sequence). The TCR originated in a human donor in a cohort sampled during active COVID-19. The rearrangement joins TRBV6-6 to TRBJ2-7, with 7 bases that match TRBD1. Input material: peripheral blood. CDR3 in DNA: TGTGCCAGCAGTTACTCGACAGGGCGGGAGCAGTACTTC. The encoded protein is CASSYSTGREQYF.